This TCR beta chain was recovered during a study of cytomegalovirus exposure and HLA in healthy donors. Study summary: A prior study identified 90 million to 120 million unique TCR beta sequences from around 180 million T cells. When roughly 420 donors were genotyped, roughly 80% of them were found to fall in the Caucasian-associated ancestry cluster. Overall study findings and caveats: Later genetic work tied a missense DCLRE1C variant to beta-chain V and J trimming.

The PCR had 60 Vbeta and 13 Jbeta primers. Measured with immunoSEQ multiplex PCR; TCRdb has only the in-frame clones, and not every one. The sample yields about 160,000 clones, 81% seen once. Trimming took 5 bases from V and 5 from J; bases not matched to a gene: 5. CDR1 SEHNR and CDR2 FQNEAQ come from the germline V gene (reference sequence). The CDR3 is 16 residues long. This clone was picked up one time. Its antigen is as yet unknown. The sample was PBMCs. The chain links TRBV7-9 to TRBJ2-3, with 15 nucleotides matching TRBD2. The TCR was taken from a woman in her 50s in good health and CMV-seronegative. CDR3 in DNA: TGTGCCAGCAGCCGGACTAGCGGGGGGGTAAAAGATACGCAGTATTTT. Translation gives CASSRTSGGVKDTQYF.